Shown below are 32 T cell receptor beta chains from a single sample sequenced in a study of OX40 agonist ivuxolimab in advanced cancers. Method: immunoSEQ multiplex PCR; TCRdb's copy keeps in-frame clones and lacks some. The data hold about 46,000 clones, with 70% to 90% observed a single time. The starting material was CD4+ or CD8+ T cells sorted from blood, obtained in a trial of the OX40 agonist ivuxolimab. Receptors originate from an adult with an advanced solid tumor such as melanoma, head and neck, liver or kidney cancer.

The chain carries TRBV9 and TRBJ2-1; D unclear. V lost 2 bases, J lost 2 bases, and 8 bases lay in between. The CDR3 is 14 residues long. Germline lookup yields CDR1 SGDLS and CDR2 YYNGEE. As DNA, the CDR3 is TGTGCCAGCAGCGTCTCGCTGCCCTACAATGAGCAGTTCTTC. It translates to CASSVSLPYNEQFF.

The J gene is TRBJ2-1, the V gene TRBV11-2, with 11 bases matching TRBD2. The CDR3 covers 16 residues. J was trimmed by 7 bases and V by 1 base; bases with no gene match: 6. The germline V gene encodes CDR1 SGHAT and CDR2 FQNNGV. CDR3 in DNA: TGTGCCAGCAGCTTAGTGACTAGCGGGACTCGGAATGAGCAGTTCTTC. It translates to CASSLVTSGTRNEQFF.

This clone was observed a handful of times. The V call is TRBV28, the J call TRBJ2-7, with TRBD2 identical over 10 bases. The trim removed 3 bases at V and 7 bases at J, leaving 3 bases unmatched. Per the germline V gene, CDR1 is MDHEN and CDR2 is SYDVKM. This CDR3 has 13 amino acids. CDR3 in amino acids: CASSFTSGKEQYF. Written as DNA, the CDR3 is TGTGCCAGCAGTTTTACTAGCGGGAAAGAGCAGTACTTC.

J is TRBJ2-7 and V is TRBV30; D unresolved. Germline CDR1 is GTSNPN and CDR2 is SVGIG (reference sequence). The length of the CDR3 is 12 residues. With 2 bases removed from V and 3 bases from J, the gap between germline ends came to 8 bases. The DNA for the CDR3 is TGTGCCTGGAGTCCCGTAAGCTACGAGCAGTACTTC. It translates to CAWSPVSYEQYF.

The rearrangement links TRBV4-3 to TRBJ1-1; D perhaps matches TRBD1 (5 bases). This CDR3 comprises 16 residues. V dropped 1 base and J dropped 5 bases, with 17 bases sitting between them. The V gene's germline CDR1 is LGHNA and CDR2 YSLEER. As DNA, the CDR3 is TGCGCCAGCAGCCAAGGATACCACATATCAGGGACTGAAGCTTTCTTT. Translated: CASSQGYHISGTEAFF.

The gene calls are TRBV7-9 and TRBJ2-3, with 8 bases aligning to TRBD1. The trim removed 4 bases at V and 2 bases at J, leaving 8 bases unmatched. This CDR3 is built from 16 residues. CDR1 and CDR2 (germline): SEHNR, FQNEAQ (reference sequence). The CDR3 DNA reads as TGTGCCAGCAGCTCCGGACAGGGACGATCCACAGATACGCAGTATTTT. Protein sequence: CASSSGQGRSTDTQYF. Full variable domain (remainder filled in from reference TRBV7-9 and TRBJ2-3): DTGVSQNPRHKITKRGQNVTFRCDPISEHNRLYWYRQTLGQGPEFLTYFQNEAQLEKSRLLSDRFSAERPKGSFSTLEIQRTEQGDSAMYLCASSSGQGRSTDTQYFGPGTRLTVL.

J is TRBJ2-1 and V is TRBV18; TRBD1 or TRBD2 may be the D gene (5 bases each). V shed 0 bases and J shed 4 bases, with 22 bases lying between them. CDR1 is KGHSH, CDR2 LQKENI, per germline. CDR3 length equals 19 residues. CDR3 sequence (DNA): TGTGCCAGCTCACCACCCGAGGTTCATAGGTCGGGACCGTACAATGAGCAGTTCTTC. Translated: CASSPPEVHRSGPYNEQFF. Complete variable domain (other parts from reference TRBV18 and TRBJ2-1): NAGVMQNPRHLVRRRGQEARLRCSPMKGHSHVYWYRQLPEEGLKFMVYLQKENIIDESGMPKERFSAEFPKEGPSILRIQQVVRGDSAAYFCASSPPEVHRSGPYNEQFFGPGTRLTVL.

This chain links TRBV29-1 with TRBJ2-7; 7 bases agree with TRBD1. The CDR3 has 13 residues. CDR1 and CDR2 (germline): SQVTM, ANQGSEA. V shed 1 base and J 5 bases; nucleotides not matched to a gene: 5. The CDR3 region has the DNA TGCAGCGTTGAAGGGGACAGTCTCAACGAGCAGTACTTC. Translation gives CSVEGDSLNEQYF.

The CDR3 here is CASSPGIRYEQYF. In DNA, the CDR3 is TGTGCCAGTAGTCCAGGGATTCGCTACGAGCAGTACTTC. The rearrangement links TRBV19 to TRBJ2-7; D is perhaps TRBD1 (5 bases). V gave up 5 bases and J gave up 3 bases, with 11 bases separating them. The CDR3 is made up of 13 amino acids. Germline V gives CDR1 LNHDA, CDR2 SQIVND (reference sequence).

V and J are TRBV28 and TRBJ2-5, with D perhaps TRBD2 (6 bases). V was pared by 4 bases and J by 5 bases, with 17 bases between. From germline, CDR1 is MDHEN and CDR2 SYDVKM. The CDR3 runs to 15 residues. This CDR3 reads CASSWGSGGEETQYF. CDR3 coding DNA: TGTGCCAGCAGTTGGGGGAGCGGAGGGGAGGAGACCCAGTACTTC. The variable domain in full, completed from reference TRBV28 and TRBJ2-5, reads DVKVTQSSRYLVKRTGEKVFLECVQDMDHENMFWYRQDPGLGLRLIYFSYDVKMKEKGDIPEGYSVSREKKERFSLILESASTNQTSMYLCASSWGSGGEETQYFGPGTRLLVL.

The V and J genes are TRBV9 and TRBJ2-7; the D gene is possibly TRBD1 (6 bases). Germline V gene sequence: CDR1 SGDLS, CDR2 YYNGEE. The CDR3 consists of 15 residues. V lost 3 bases to trimming and J lost 5 bases, with 18 bases between them. CDR3 sequence reads: CASSAKGVPVDEQYF. The CDR3 DNA reads as TGTGCCAGCAGCGCAAAGGGGGTTCCGGTCGACGAGCAGTACTTC.

The V and J genes are TRBV30 and TRBJ1-1; 8 bases align to TRBD1. Germline CDR1 is GTSNPN and CDR2 is SVGIG (reference sequence). The V segment lost 3 bases and the J segment 13 bases; nucleotides outside the gene matches: 10. The CDR3 covers 12 residues. CDR3 sequence reads: CAWREGTGGSFF. CDR3 sequence (DNA): TGTGCCTGGAGAGAAGGGACAGGCGGAAGTTTCTTT.

The chain links TRBV25-1 to TRBJ1-2; D uncertain. The ends were cut back, 3 bases at V and 5 bases at J, with 10 bases in the middle. The CDR3 has 13 residues. Germline V gene lookup returns CDR1 MGHDK and CDR2 SYGVNS. The CDR3, as DNA: TGTGCCAGCAGTGATTCATCCCTATATGGCTACACCTTC. This gives the protein CASSDSSLYGYTF.

The J gene is TRBJ2-4, the V gene TRBV11-1, with D perhaps matching TRBD2 (5 bases). This CDR3 is built from 16 residues. V was shortened by 7 bases and J by 0 bases, with 16 bases between the two germline ends. CDR1 and CDR2 from the germline V gene are SGHAT and FQDESV (reference sequence). This CDR3 is CASNPGGGIAKNIQYF. In DNA form, the CDR3 reads TGTGCCAGCAACCCTGGCGGAGGAATAGCCAAAAACATTCAGTACTTC.

The rearrangement links TRBV5-5 to TRBJ1-5, with D perhaps TRBD1 (5 bases). CDR1 is SGHKS, CDR2 YYEKEE, per germline (reference sequence). The length of the CDR3 is 17 residues. With 2 bases removed from V and 2 bases from J, the gap between germline ends came to 17 bases. The chain's CDR3 is CASSFKAWGDGNQPQHF. In DNA form, the CDR3 reads TGTGCCAGCAGCTTCAAGGCCTGGGGCGATGGCAATCAGCCCCAGCATTTT.

V is TRBV7-9 and J is TRBJ2-1; 12 bases map to TRBD2. In germline, CDR1 is SEHNR, CDR2 FQNEAQ (reference sequence). The length of the CDR3 is 15 residues. The V and J ends lost 6 bases and 9 bases, in that order; junction bases with no gene match: 9. DNA of the CDR3: TGTGCCAGCAGTCACCTAGCGGGAGGGCCGGGTGAGCAGTTCTTC. This translates into CASSHLAGGPGEQFF. Drawing the rest from reference TRBV7-9 and TRBJ2-1, the complete variable domain is DTGVSQNPRHKITKRGQNVTFRCDPISEHNRLYWYRQTLGQGPEFLTYFQNEAQLEKSRLLSDRFSAERPKGSFSTLEIQRTEQGDSAMYLCASSHLAGGPGEQFFGPGTRLTVL.

V usage is TRBV7-2 and J usage is TRBJ2-5; maybe TRBD1 (5 bases). V gave up 5 bases and J gave up 1 base, with 14 bases separating them. The CDR3 has 15 residues. CDR1 SGHTA and CDR2 FQGNSA come from the germline V gene. Here the CDR3 reads CASSHRWGSQETQYF. The DNA of the CDR3 is TGTGCCAGCAGCCACCGGTGGGGCAGCCAAGAGACCCAGTACTTC. The full variable domain, completed using reference TRBV7-2 and TRBJ2-5, is GAGVSQSPSNKVTEKGKDVELRCDPISGHTALYWYRQSLGQGLEFLIYFQGNSAPDKSGLPSDRFSAERTGGSVSTLTIQRTQQEDSAVYLCASSHRWGSQETQYFGPGTRLLVL.

The chain joins TRBV29-1 to TRBJ1-2; 10 bases fit TRBD1. Germline V gene data show CDR1 as SQVTM and CDR2 as ANQGSEA. The CDR3 covers 16 residues. Germline trimming cut 0 bases from V and 4 bases from J; bases unmatched to any gene: 8. The DNA for the CDR3 is TGCAGCGTTGAAGATCTGGGGACAGGGGCTCCCTATGGCTACACCTTC. This sequence encodes CSVEDLGTGAPYGYTF. Supplemented by reference TRBV29-1 and TRBJ1-2, the full variable domain reads SAVISQKPSRDICQRGTSLTIQCQVDSQVTMMFWYRQQPGQSLTLIATANQGSEATYESGFVIDKFPISRPNLTFSTLTVSNMSPEDSSIYLCSVEDLGTGAPYGYTFGSGTRLTVV.

The chain carries TRBV27 and TRBJ2-7; the match to TRBD2 covers 8 bases. The length of the CDR3 is 16 residues. Germline V lookup: CDR1 MNHEY, CDR2 SMNVEV (reference sequence). V gave up 5 bases and J gave up 2 bases; unmatched junction bases: 11. CDR3 sequence reads: CASSLISGMDPYEQYF. The DNA of the CDR3 is TGTGCCAGCAGTCTTATTAGCGGGATGGACCCCTACGAGCAGTACTTC.

This chain connects TRBV6-5 to TRBJ2-7, with D possibly being TRBD2 (5 bases). This CDR3 region has 14 residues. V was cut by 0 bases and J by 3 bases, with 9 bases left in between. CDR1 is MNHEY and CDR2 is SVGAGI in the germline V gene. CDR3 DNA sequence: TGTGCCAGCAGTTACTCGGAGGCTGTCTACGAGCAGTACTTC. Protein: CASSYSEAVYEQYF.

This rearrangement joins TRBV5-4 to TRBJ1-6; D is ambiguous. The V end lost 2 bases, the J end lost 10 bases, and 13 bases lay between the germline ends. The CDR3 is 14 residues long. Germline assignment: CDR1 SGHNT and CDR2 YYREEE (reference sequence). DNA for the CDR3: TGTGCCAGCAGCTTTCAAGGATTTGGGTCACCCCTCCACTTT. This sequence encodes CASSFQGFGSPLHF. The full variable domain, in which reference TRBV5-4 and TRBJ1-6 provide the parts outside the CDR3, is ETGVTQSPTHLIKTRGQQVTLRCSSQSGHNTVSWYQQALGQGPQFIFQYYREEENGRGNFPPRFSGLQFPNYSSELNVNALELDDSALYLCASSFQGFGSPLHFGNGTRLTVT.

CDR3 nucleotide sequence: TGTGCCAGCAGCCAAGCCGGCTCTAGCGGGGGCCACCCCCGCTACAATGAGCAGTTCTTC. Translation: CASSQAGSSGGHPRYNEQFF. The V call is TRBV4-2, the J call TRBJ2-1; 10 bases match TRBD2. The germline gives CDR1 LGHNA, CDR2 YNFKEQ. CDR3 length equals 20 residues. With 1 base clipped from V and 3 bases from J, the junction kept 15 bases outside the gene matches.

This clone was detected a few times. The chain combines TRBV7-9 with TRBJ2-5; the match to TRBD2 covers 9 bases. Germline V lookup: CDR1 SEHNR, CDR2 FQNEAQ (reference sequence). The CDR3 sequence is 14 residues long. With V trimmed by 7 bases and J by 4 bases, 7 bases remained unmatched. CDR3 loop: CASTASGIGETQYF. CDR3 nucleotides: TGTGCCAGCACTGCTAGCGGGATTGGAGAGACCCAGTACTTC.

V and J are TRBV27 and TRBJ1-5; TRBD1 agrees at 9 bases. J gave up 1 base and V 9 bases, and 10 bases lay outside the gene matches. The CDR3 consists of 16 residues. Germline CDR1 is MNHEY and CDR2 is SMNVEV (reference sequence). The CDR3 sequence is CARKLSGQGSNQPQHF. CDR3 nucleotide sequence: TGTGCCAGGAAACTATCGGGACAGGGAAGCAATCAGCCCCAGCATTTT.

The chain recombines TRBV10-3 with TRBJ1-2; TRBD1 agrees at 7 bases. Germline CDR1 is ENHRY and CDR2 is SYGVKD. V lost 0 bases and J lost 2; bases outside the gene matches: 3. This CDR3 has 15 amino acids. The CDR3 is CAISESATGNYGYTF. CDR3 coding DNA: TGTGCCATCAGTGAGTCAGCGACAGGGAACTATGGCTACACCTTC.

Here the CDR3 DNA reads TGTGCCAGCAGCGTGGGGGATTACGAGCAGTACTTC. The encoded protein is CASSVGDYEQYF. V and J are TRBV9 and TRBJ2-7, with D possibly being TRBD1 or TRBD2 (5 bases each). With 2 bases removed from V and 4 bases from J, the gap between germline ends came to 7 bases. The CDR3 spans 12 residues. Germline values: CDR1 SGDLS, CDR2 YYNGEE.

The J gene is TRBJ2-1, the V gene TRBV2; TRBD1 matches at 7 bases. Looked up from germline, CDR1 is SNHLY and CDR2 is FYNNEI. There are 12 residues in the CDR3. V trimming: 6 bases; J trimming: 8 bases; junction bases outside the gene matches: 4. CDR3 loop: CASRWQGDEQFF. As DNA, the CDR3 is TGTGCCAGCAGGTGGCAGGGGGATGAGCAGTTCTTC.

This clone was seen once. The chain links TRBV11-2 to TRBJ1-1; D may be TRBD1 (6 bases). Germline V gives CDR1 SGHAT, CDR2 FQNNGV. V lost 5 bases, J lost 3 bases, and 7 bases lay in between. This CDR3 is built from 12 residues. CDR3 region: CASSGGHTEAFF. The CDR3 DNA reads as TGTGCCAGCAGCGGGGGGCACACTGAAGCTTTCTTT.

The chain's CDR3 is CSVSPWDYQETQYF. CDR3 nucleotides: TGCAGCGTTAGTCCCTGGGACTATCAAGAGACCCAGTACTTC. This chain links TRBV29-1 with TRBJ2-5, with 7 bases matching TRBD2. Trimming cost V 5 bases and J 2 bases; bases outside gene matches: 8. Germline loops: CDR1 SQVTM, CDR2 ANQGSEA. This CDR3 comprises 14 residues.

The rearrangement uses TRBV15 and TRBJ2-1, with 7 bases lining up with TRBD1. The CDR3 has 13 amino acids. The germline gives CDR1 LNHNV, CDR2 YYDKDF (reference sequence). The V segment lost 4 bases and the J segment 16 bases; nucleotides outside the gene matches: 13. CDR3 in DNA: TGTGCCACCAGCAACCTACAGGGGAATTTTGTTTTCTTC. Its translation: CATSNLQGNFVFF.

This chain uses TRBV6-6 with TRBJ2-4; the D is unclear. The CDR3 extends over 15 amino acids. Between the trimmed V and J ends, which lost 8 bases and 0 bases, there was a span of 14 bases. The germline gives CDR1 MNHNY, CDR2 SVGAGI (reference sequence). The CDR3 region is CASQTGLLAKNIQYF. The CDR3 nucleotides read TGTGCCAGCCAGACTGGTCTACTAGCCAAAAACATTCAGTACTTC.

V is TRBV2 and J is TRBJ1-5, with 12 bases matching TRBD1. The CDR3 has 16 residues. Germline CDR1 and CDR2: SNHLY and FYNNEI. V lost 7 bases, J lost 7 bases, and 11 bases stayed unmatched. As DNA, the CDR3 is TGTGCCAGCATTGGGACAGGGGGCGTTAGGCCCCAGCCCCAGCATTTT. This translates into CASIGTGGVRPQPQHF.